This TCR beta chain was captured in a study of cytomegalovirus exposure and HLA in healthy donors. Study outcomes and limitations: Later examination showed HLA-associated TCR beta chains had greater clonal expansion than equally common others.

The PCR contained 60 Vbeta and 13 Jbeta primers. TCRdb's copy holds only in-frame clones and misses some; the assay was immunoSEQ multiplex PCR. The repertoire includes around 200,000 clones, roughly 85% of them detected once, and 1.5% to 2% sits in the top ten. Note on this clone: Its antigen is currently unknown.

CDR1 is MDHEN, CDR2 SYDVKM, per germline. Trimming pared 3 bases from V and 4 bases from J, leaving 16 bases between. The CDR3 extends over 15 amino acids. The V gene is TRBV28, the J gene TRBJ2-7; maybe TRBD1 (5 bases). The receptor's source is a male donor in good health and CMV-seronegative. The sequenced material came from PBMCs. The CDR3 DNA reads as TGTGCCAGCAGTTTTCGGGTAGGGGCTGGGTACGAGCAGTACTTC. Encoded protein: CASSFRVGAGYEQYF.